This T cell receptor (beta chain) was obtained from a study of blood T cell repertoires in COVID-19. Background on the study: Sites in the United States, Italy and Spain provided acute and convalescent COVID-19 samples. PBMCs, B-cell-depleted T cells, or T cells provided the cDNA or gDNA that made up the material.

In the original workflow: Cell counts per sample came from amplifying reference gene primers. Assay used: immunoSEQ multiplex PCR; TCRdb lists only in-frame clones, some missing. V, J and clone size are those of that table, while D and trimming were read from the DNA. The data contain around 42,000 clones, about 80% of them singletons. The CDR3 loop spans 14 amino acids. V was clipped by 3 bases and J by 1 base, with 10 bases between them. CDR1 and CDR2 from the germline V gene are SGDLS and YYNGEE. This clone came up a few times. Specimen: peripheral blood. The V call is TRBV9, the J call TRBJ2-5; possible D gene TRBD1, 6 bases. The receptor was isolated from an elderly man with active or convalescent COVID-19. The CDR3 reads CASSATGIQETQYF. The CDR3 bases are TGTGCCAGCAGCGCTACAGGGATCCAAGAGACCCAGTACTTC.